This record concerns one T cell receptor (beta chain) sequence. V was pared by 3 bases and J by 0 bases, with 6 bases between. CDR3 size: 15 residues. The germline V gene encodes CDR1 SNHLY and CDR2 FYNNEI. This specimen belongs to a study of blood T cell repertoires in COVID-19. Sequenced by immunoSEQ multiplex PCR; TCRdb stores in-frame clones only, minus some. The sample carries over 10,000 clones, about 86% recorded once. The rearrangement links TRBV2 to TRBJ2-6; no firm D call. The clonotype originates from a man older than 75 with acute or convalescent COVID-19. Specimen: peripheral blood. DNA of the CDR3: TGTGCCAGCAGTGAGCGCGCCTCTGGGGCCAACGTCCTGACTTTC. Translated: CASSERASGANVLTF.